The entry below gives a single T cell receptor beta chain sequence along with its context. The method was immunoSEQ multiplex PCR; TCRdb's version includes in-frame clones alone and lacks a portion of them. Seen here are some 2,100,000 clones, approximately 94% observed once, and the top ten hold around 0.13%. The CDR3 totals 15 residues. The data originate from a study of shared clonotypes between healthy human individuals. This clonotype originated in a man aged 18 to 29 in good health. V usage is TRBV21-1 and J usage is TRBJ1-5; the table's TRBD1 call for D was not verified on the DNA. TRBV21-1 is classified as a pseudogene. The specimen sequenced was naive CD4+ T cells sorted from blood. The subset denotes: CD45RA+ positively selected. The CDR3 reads CASSNWTEGNQPQHF. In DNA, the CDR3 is TGTGCCAGCAGCAATTGGACAGAAGGCAATCAGCCCCAGCATTTT.